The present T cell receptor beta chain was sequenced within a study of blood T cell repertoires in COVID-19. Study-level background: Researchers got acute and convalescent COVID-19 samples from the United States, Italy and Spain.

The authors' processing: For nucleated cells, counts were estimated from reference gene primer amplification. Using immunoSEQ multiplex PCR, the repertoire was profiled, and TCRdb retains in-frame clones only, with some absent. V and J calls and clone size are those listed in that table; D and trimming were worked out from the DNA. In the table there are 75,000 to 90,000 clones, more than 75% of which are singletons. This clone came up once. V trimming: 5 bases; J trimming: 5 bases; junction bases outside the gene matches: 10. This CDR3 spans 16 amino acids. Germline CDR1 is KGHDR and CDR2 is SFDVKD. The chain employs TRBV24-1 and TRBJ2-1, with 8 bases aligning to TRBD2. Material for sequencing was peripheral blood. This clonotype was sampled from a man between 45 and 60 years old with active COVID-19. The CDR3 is CATSGDWAGGNNEQFF. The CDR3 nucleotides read TGTGCCACCAGTGGGGATTGGGCGGGAGGTAACAATGAGCAGTTCTTC.